This passage covers 8 T cell receptor beta chains from one sample sequenced in a study of blood T cell repertoires in COVID-19. Data came from immunoSEQ multiplex PCR; TCRdb stores just in-frame clones and leaves some out. The sample shows roughly 40,000 clones, around three quarters of them seen only once. What was sequenced was peripheral blood. These receptors all stem from an elderly woman with acute or convalescent COVID-19.

The rearrangement joins TRBV7-9 to TRBJ2-3, with D unclear. Germline CDR1 reads SEHNR; CDR2 reads FQNEAQ (reference sequence). Trimming removed 2 bases from V and 5 bases from J, with 2 bases in between. The CDR3 is 11 residues long. CDR3 DNA sequence: TGTGCCAGCAGCTTACAAGATACGCAGTATTTT. Its protein product is CASSLQDTQYF.

The rearrangement links TRBV19 to TRBJ1-3, with a weak D call TRBD1 (6 bases). Germline CDR1 reads LNHDA; CDR2 reads SQIVND (reference sequence). CDR3 size: 13 residues. The germline V and J ends were trimmed by 6 bases and 2 bases, with 8 bases remaining between them. Here the CDR3 reads CASRGGAGNTIYF. The DNA of the CDR3 is TGTGCCAGTAGAGGGGGAGCTGGAAACACCATATATTTT.

This clone was seen more than once but under ten times. The V call is TRBV6-2 or TRBV6-3, the J call TRBJ2-7; 8 nucleotides agree with TRBD2. CDR1 is MNHEY, CDR2 SVGEGT, per germline. The V gene end was trimmed by 0 bases and the J gene end by 4 bases; junction bases not matched to a gene: 5. The CDR3 spans 15 residues. CDR3 nucleotides: TGTGCCAGCAGTTACTCGATCTCTAGCGGGTACGAGCAGTACTTC. Encoded protein: CASSYSISSGYEQYF.

Here the CDR3 DNA reads TGTGCCAGCAGTCCCCAAGGGGGTGCTGGCTACACCTTC. It specifies CASSPQGGAGYTF. This chain joins TRBV27 and TRBJ1-2, with D possibly matching TRBD1 (6 bases). Trimming pared 5 bases from V and 7 bases from J, leaving 14 bases between. The CDR3 totals 13 residues. Germline lookup yields CDR1 MNHEY and CDR2 SMNVEV (reference sequence).

The CDR3 spells CASSVGLEQFF. CDR3 nucleotides: TGTGCCAGCAGCGTGGGACTGGAGCAGTTCTTC. The chain recombines TRBV9 with TRBJ2-1; D possibly corresponds to TRBD2 (6 bases). Trimming stripped 2 bases from V and 10 bases from J, with 7 bases between. The CDR3 is 11 residues long. Germline CDR1 is SGDLS and CDR2 is YYNGEE.

In nucleotides, the CDR3 is TGTGCCAGTAGTATAAGACCTCTCCAGGACGGGAGCTCCTATAATTCACCCCTCCACTTT. It translates to CASSIRPLQDGSSYNSPLHF. The rearrangement uses TRBV19 and TRBJ1-6; D is ambiguous. The V gene lost 2 bases and the J gene lost 0 bases, with 20 bases spanning the gap. This CDR3 has 20 residues. The germline V gene has CDR1 LNHDA and CDR2 SQIVND (reference sequence). The whole variable domain, filled in from reference TRBV19 and TRBJ1-6, reads DGGITQSPKYLFRKEGQNVTLSCEQNLNHDAMYWYRQDPGQGLRLIYYSQIVNDFQKGDIAEGYSVSREKKESFPLTVTSAQKNPTAFYLCASSIRPLQDGSSYNSPLHFGNGTRLTVT.

The chain combines TRBV28 with TRBJ1-1; maybe TRBD1 (5 bases). CDR1 MDHEN and CDR2 SYDVKM come from the germline V gene. The CDR3 is made up of 14 amino acids. V lost 3 bases, J lost 0 bases, and 8 bases lay in between. The DNA for the CDR3 is TGTGCCAGCAGTTTTTCCAGGGTGAACACTGAAGCTTTCTTT. The encoded protein is CASSFSRVNTEAFF.

This chain connects TRBV5-1 to TRBJ2-1, with 11 bases identical to TRBD2. J gave up 2 bases and V 4 bases, and 5 bases lay outside the gene matches. Per germline, CDR1 SGHRS and CDR2 YFSETQ. CDR3 length equals 16 residues. The CDR3 DNA reads TGCGCCAGCAGCATCGGACTAGCGGGTCCCTACAATGAGCAGTTCTTC. It codes for CASSIGLAGPYNEQFF.